The source of this T cell receptor beta chain is a study of OX40 agonist ivuxolimab in advanced cancers. Study overall: Every patient in dose escalation had hepatocellular carcinoma, melanoma, renal cell or head and neck cancer.

V lost 0 bases and J 0 bases, leaving 16 bases between the germline ends. The CDR3 contains 18 residues. CDR1 is SGHDT and CDR2 is YYEEEE in the germline V gene. Sequencing was performed with immunoSEQ multiplex PCR; in TCRdb, only in-frame clones are kept and a portion is missing. The table includes tens of thousands of clones, more than 65% detected once. Findings and caveats of the study: The antigens recognized by the expanded peripheral T cells, that is their antigen specificity, were not determined.

On this clone: Its antigen is undetermined.

This TCR was recovered from an adult with an advanced solid tumor such as melanoma, head and neck, liver or kidney cancer. This specimen was CD4+ or CD8+ T cells sorted from blood, taken in a trial of the OX40 agonist ivuxolimab. The rearrangement links TRBV5-6 to TRBJ2-4; D perhaps matches TRBD1 (5 bases). CDR3 residues: CASSLEGQGYLAKNIQYF. As DNA, the CDR3 is TGTGCCAGCAGCTTGGAGGGTCAGGGATACTTAGCCAAAAACATTCAGTACTTC.